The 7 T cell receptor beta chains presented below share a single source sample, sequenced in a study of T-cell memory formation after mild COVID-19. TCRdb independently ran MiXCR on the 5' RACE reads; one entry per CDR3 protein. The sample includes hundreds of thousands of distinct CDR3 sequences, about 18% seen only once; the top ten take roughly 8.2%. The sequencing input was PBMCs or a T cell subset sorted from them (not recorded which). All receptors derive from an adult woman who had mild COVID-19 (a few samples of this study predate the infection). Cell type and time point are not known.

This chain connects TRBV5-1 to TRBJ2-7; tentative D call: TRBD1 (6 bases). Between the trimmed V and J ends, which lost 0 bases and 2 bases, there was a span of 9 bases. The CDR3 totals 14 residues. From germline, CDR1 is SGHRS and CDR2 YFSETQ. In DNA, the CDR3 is TGCGCCAGCAGCTTGGCGACAGGTCCCTACGAGCAGTACTTC. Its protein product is CASSLATGPYEQYF.

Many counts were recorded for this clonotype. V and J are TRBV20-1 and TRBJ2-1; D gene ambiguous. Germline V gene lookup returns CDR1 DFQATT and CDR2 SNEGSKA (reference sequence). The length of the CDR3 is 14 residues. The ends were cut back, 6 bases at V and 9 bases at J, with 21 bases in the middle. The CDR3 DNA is TGCAGTGCCAGACCAAGCTACCAGTTCTTTGAGCAGTTCTTC. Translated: CSARPSYQFFEQFF.

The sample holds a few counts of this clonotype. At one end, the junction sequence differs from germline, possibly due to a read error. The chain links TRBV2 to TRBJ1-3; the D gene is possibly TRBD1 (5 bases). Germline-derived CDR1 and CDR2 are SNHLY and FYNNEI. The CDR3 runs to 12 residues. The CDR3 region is CASRDYGDSSVF. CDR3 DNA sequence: TGTGCCAGCAGGGATTATGGGGACTCTTCAGTCTTT.

The DNA of the CDR3 is TGTGCCAGCAGCCCAGACTCATACGGGAACATTCAGTACTTC. This gives the protein CASSPDSYGNIQYF. The J gene is TRBJ2-4, the V gene TRBV2; D uncertain. This CDR3 is 14 amino acids long. The germline V gene has CDR1 SNHLY and CDR2 FYNNEI. V was trimmed by 6 bases and J by 7 bases, leaving 16 bases between them.

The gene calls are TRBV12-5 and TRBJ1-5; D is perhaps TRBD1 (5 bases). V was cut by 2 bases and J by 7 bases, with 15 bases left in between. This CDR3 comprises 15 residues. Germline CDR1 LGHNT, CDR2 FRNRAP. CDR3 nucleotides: TGTGCTAGTGGTTTGCGGGACTCCCTCGGGCAGCCCCAGCATTTT. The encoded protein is CASGLRDSLGQPQHF. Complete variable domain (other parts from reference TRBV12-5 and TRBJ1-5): DARVTQTPRHKVTEMGQEVTMRCQPILGHNTVFWYRQTMMQGLELLAYFRNRAPLDDSGMPKDRFSAEMPDATLATLKIQPSEPRDSAVYFCASGLRDSLGQPQHFGDGTRLSIL.

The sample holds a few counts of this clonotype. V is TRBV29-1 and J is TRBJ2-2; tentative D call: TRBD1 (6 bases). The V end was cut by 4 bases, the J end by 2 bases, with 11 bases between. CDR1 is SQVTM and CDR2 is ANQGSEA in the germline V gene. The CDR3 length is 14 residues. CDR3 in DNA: TGCAGCGTTGGGACAGCACTTAACACCGGGGAGCTGTTTTTT. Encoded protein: CSVGTALNTGELFF.

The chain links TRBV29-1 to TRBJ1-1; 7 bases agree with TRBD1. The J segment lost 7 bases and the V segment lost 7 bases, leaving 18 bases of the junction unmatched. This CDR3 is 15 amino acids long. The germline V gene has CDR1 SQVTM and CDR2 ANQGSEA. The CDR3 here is CSAMVGTAILYEAFF. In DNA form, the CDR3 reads TGCAGCGCCATGGTCGGGACAGCGATTTTGTATGAAGCTTTCTTT.